This T cell receptor beta chain was captured by sequencing in a study of beta chain features in type 1 diabetes. Study in general: Patients and healthy donors were similar in age, gender and cell yields. General study results and limits: TCRB CDR3 length was moderately but significantly reduced in all four CD4+ subsets of Type 1 diabetes patients. Insertions at VDJ junctions were less frequent in type 1 diabetes patients. These patients also deleted more nucleotides at the same junctions.

Germline V lookup: CDR1 SGHNT, CDR2 YYREEE (reference sequence). CDR3 size: 15 residues. Trimming cost V 4 bases and J 2 bases, with 15 bases left between them. This clone came up a few times. Its matching antigen is unknown. cDNA synthesis used the whole RNA isolate, giving expressed TCRB sequences. Profiling relied on immunoSEQ multiplex PCR, and the TCRdb table lists in-frame clones only, not all of them. Of about 650,000 clones listed, approximately 13% are singletons. This receptor was identified in a man aged 25 to 40 with type 1 diabetes. The sequenced material came from naive CD4+ T cells from blood. The chain is built from TRBV5-4 and TRBJ2-5, with a possible D match to TRBD2 (5 bases). The CDR3 protein is CASSLGEALQETQYF. Written as DNA, the CDR3 is TGTGCCAGCAGCCTGGGAGAGGCCCTACAAGAGACCCAGTACTTC.